The 8 T cell receptor beta chains presented below share a single source sample, sequenced in a study of blood T cell repertoires in COVID-19. Using immunoSEQ multiplex PCR, the repertoire was profiled, and TCRdb retains in-frame clones only, with some absent. Among tens of thousands of clones, around 92% were seen once, and the ten largest hold 2% to 2.5%. The sequenced sample was peripheral blood. These receptors originate from a man aged 45-65 years with active COVID-19.

The chain links TRBV3-1 (or the pseudogene TRBV3-2) to TRBJ2-1, with 7 bases fitting TRBD1. Germline CDR1 reads LGHDT; CDR2 reads YNNKEL (reference sequence). The CDR3 sequence is 12 residues long. V lost 4 bases and J lost 9; bases outside the gene matches: 3. The CDR3: CASSLRTGEQFF. As DNA, the CDR3 is TGTGCCAGCAGCCTTCGGACAGGTGAGCAGTTCTTC.

CDR3 nucleotide sequence: TGTGCCAGCAGCTTAGGGAGGGAGCAGACTGAAGCTTTCTTT. Translating it yields CASSLGREQTEAFF. This chain links TRBV7-9 with TRBJ1-1; D remains unclear. Germline V gene data show CDR1 as SEHNR and CDR2 as FQNEAQ (reference sequence). Trimming pared 1 base from V and 5 bases from J, leaving 11 bases between. CDR3 length equals 14 residues.

V and J are TRBV27 and TRBJ2-1, with TRBD2 matching over 11 bases. V was clipped by 4 bases and J by 7 bases; unmatched bases: 12. The CDR3 loop spans 17 amino acids. The germline gives CDR1 MNHEY, CDR2 SMNVEV (reference sequence). CDR3 in DNA: TGTGCCAGCAGTTCGCCGAGACTAGCGGGGAAACATAATGAGCAGTTCTTC. Its translation: CASSSPRLAGKHNEQFF.

V and J are TRBV19 and TRBJ2-1, with 8 bases that match TRBD2. Germline CDR1 and CDR2: LNHDA and SQIVND (reference sequence). This CDR3 comprises 15 residues. The V gene end was trimmed by 4 bases and the J gene end by 4 bases; junction bases not matched to a gene: 6. The CDR3 nucleotides read TGTGCCAGTAGTAGGGGCGGGGGGCGGTACAATGAGCAGTTCTTC. Its translation is CASSRGGGRYNEQFF.

The chain carries TRBV5-5 and TRBJ1-1; D uncertain. The V gene's germline CDR1 is SGHKS and CDR2 YYEKEE (reference sequence). The germline V and J ends were trimmed by 0 bases and 1 base, with 10 bases remaining between them. The CDR3 is made up of 15 amino acids. The CDR3 protein is CASSLAPAGNTEAFF. CDR3 in DNA: TGTGCCAGCAGCTTGGCTCCCGCCGGGAACACTGAAGCTTTCTTT.

This chain uses TRBV20-1 with TRBJ1-1; no clear D gene. The ends were cut back, 2 bases at V and 3 bases at J, with 4 bases in the middle. The CDR3 spans 11 residues. CDR1 is DFQATT and CDR2 is SNEGSKA in the germline V gene (reference sequence). CDR3 in amino acids: CSARQDTEAFF. For the CDR3, the DNA is TGCAGTGCTAGACAGGACACTGAAGCTTTCTTT.

The chain employs TRBV27 and TRBJ2-2; D gene ambiguous. The CDR3 covers 13 residues. The germline CDR1 and CDR2 sequences are MNHEY and SMNVEV (reference sequence). Trimming took 8 bases from V and 7 from J, leaving 14 bases between them. The CDR3 nucleotides are TGTGCCAGCCGCAGGCCTCAGAGCGGGGAGCTGTTTTTT. Translating gives CASRRPQSGELFF.

The chain carries TRBV9 and TRBJ1-6; 9 bases map to TRBD1. Trimming removed 2 bases from V and 3 bases from J; junction bases left unmatched: 6. The V gene's germline CDR1 is SGDLS and CDR2 YYNGEE. This CDR3 contains 17 residues. CDR3 sequence reads: CASSVKTGGDYNSPLHF. CDR3 nucleotides: TGTGCCAGCAGCGTTAAGACAGGGGGTGACTATAATTCACCCCTCCACTTT. Complete variable domain (other parts from reference TRBV9 and TRBJ1-6): DSGVTQTPKHLITATGQRVTLRCSPRSGDLSVYWYQQSLDQGLQFLIQYYNGEERAKGNILERFSAQQFPDLHSELNLSSLELGDSALYFCASSVKTGGDYNSPLHFGNGTRLTVT.